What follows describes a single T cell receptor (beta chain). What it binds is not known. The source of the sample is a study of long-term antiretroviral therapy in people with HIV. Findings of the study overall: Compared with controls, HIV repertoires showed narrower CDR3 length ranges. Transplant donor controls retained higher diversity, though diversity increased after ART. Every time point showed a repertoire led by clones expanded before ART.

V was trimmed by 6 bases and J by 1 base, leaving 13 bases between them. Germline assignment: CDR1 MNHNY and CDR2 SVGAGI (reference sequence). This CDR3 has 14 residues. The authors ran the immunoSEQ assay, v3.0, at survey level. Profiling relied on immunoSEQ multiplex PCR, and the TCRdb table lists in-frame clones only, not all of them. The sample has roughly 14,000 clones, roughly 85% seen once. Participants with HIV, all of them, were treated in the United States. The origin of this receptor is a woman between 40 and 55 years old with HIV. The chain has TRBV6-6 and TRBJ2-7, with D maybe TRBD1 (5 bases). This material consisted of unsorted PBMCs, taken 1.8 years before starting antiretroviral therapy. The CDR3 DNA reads TGTGCCAGCAGCCTTATCACAGGTTCCTACGAGCAGTACTTC. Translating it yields CASSLITGSYEQYF.